This TCR beta chain was documented in a study of blood T cell repertoires in COVID-19. Sequencing used immunoSEQ multiplex PCR; TCRdb keeps in-frame clones, though not all of them. The sample lists approximately 97,000 clones, approximately 81% occurring once. A few counts support this clone. The CDR3 sequence is 13 residues long. The V end was cut by 6 bases, the J end by 4 bases, with 9 bases between. Germline CDR1 MGHDK, CDR2 SYGVNS. The receptor comes from a man older than 75 with acute or convalescent COVID-19. This chain links TRBV25-1 with TRBJ2-2, with D unclear. The sequencing sample was made of peripheral blood. The CDR3 sequence is CASRERSTGELFF. CDR3 nucleotide sequence: TGTGCCAGCAGGGAGCGTAGCACCGGGGAGCTGTTTTTT.